What follows describes a single T cell receptor (beta chain). Profiled with immunoSEQ multiplex PCR; TCRdb holds only in-frame clones, not every one. This sample has about 340,000 clones, with 73% found just once. The sample belongs to a study of shared clonotypes between healthy human individuals. Trimming left V 5 bases short and J 2 bases short, with 13 bases between. CDR1 is SNHLY, CDR2 FYNNEI, per germline. There are 15 residues in the CDR3. The chain combines TRBV2 with TRBJ1-5; weak D call: TRBD1 (6 bases). The sequenced sample consisted of memory CD4+ T cells sorted from blood. Subset given: CD45RA-negative fraction. The clonotype comes from a man between 25 and 39 years old in good health. In DNA form, the CDR3 reads TGTGCCAGCAGTCTACTACAGGGTGGCAATCAGCCCCAGCATTTT. It codes for CASSLLQGGNQPQHF.